The 27 T cell receptor beta chains below all came from one sample that was sequenced in a study of blood T cell repertoires in COVID-19 (dated by TCRdb to about 2020). Libraries came from the immunoSEQ multiplex PCR assay. The source is immuneACCESS, and TCRdb retained only in-frame sequences with V and J called. Part of the clones is not carried over; for the studies checked, unresolved V genes explain less than half of this, and the remainder is unexplained. The sample includes around 200,000 clones, with approximately 90% observed a single time. The ten largest clones capture approximately 0.8% of the sample. Sequencing was performed on PBMCs or T cells enriched from blood (not recorded which). The receptor source for this set is a young woman who had recovered from COVID-19.

The genes are TRBV5-1 and TRBJ2-3; TRBD1 aligns across 7 bases. The CDR3 is 14 amino acids. V trimming: 4 bases; J trimming: 6 bases; junction bases outside the gene matches: 8. Germline CDR1 reads SGHRS; CDR2 reads YFSETQ. CDR3 nucleotides: TGCGCCAGCAGCATCGGGACAGATGGGGATACGCAGTATTTT. Its translation is CASSIGTDGDTQYF.

The rearrangement links TRBV5-1 to TRBJ1-2; D uncertain. Germline assignment: CDR1 SGHRS and CDR2 YFSETQ. CDR3 size: 12 residues. V lost 4 bases and J 4 bases, leaving 8 bases between the germline ends. The DNA of the CDR3 is TGCGCCAGCAGCGGGCGCAGCTATGGCTACACCTTC. Protein product: CASSGRSYGYTF.

The J gene is TRBJ2-7, the V gene TRBV12-5; 13 positions agree with TRBD2. CDR1 LGHNT and CDR2 FRNRAP come from the germline V gene. The CDR3 spans 15 residues. The J segment lost 4 bases and the V segment lost 5 bases, leaving 5 bases of the junction unmatched. CDR3 bases: TGTGCTAGTGGTACCGGACTAGCGGGAGTTTACGAGCAGTACTTC. Translation gives CASGTGLAGVYEQYF.

V is TRBV7-3 and J is TRBJ1-2, with D perhaps TRBD1 (6 bases). This CDR3 is built from 15 residues. V lost 5 bases and J lost 4, with 17 bases in between. Germline V gene sequence: CDR1 SGHTA, CDR2 FQGTGA. CDR3 coding DNA: TGTGCCAGCAGCGCTGACTCAGGGGTCGGCTATGGCTACACCTTC. Translation gives CASSADSGVGYGYTF. Full variable domain (missing parts from reference TRBV7-3 and TRBJ1-2): GAGVSQTPSNKVTEKGKYVELRCDPISGHTALYWYRQSLGQGPEFLIYFQGTGAADDSGLPNDRFFAVRPEGSVSTLKIQRTERGDSAVYLCASSADSGVGYGYTFGSGTRLTVV.

The V call is TRBV5-6, the J call TRBJ1-1, with D hard to call. The CDR3 length is 17 residues. V lost 0 bases and J 0 bases, leaving 15 bases between the germline ends. Germline V gene sequence: CDR1 SGHDT, CDR2 YYEEEE. The CDR3 here is CASSLGAALLMNTEAFF. CDR3 bases: TGTGCCAGCAGCTTGGGGGCAGCTTTATTGATGAACACTGAAGCTTTCTTT.

CDR3 region: CASSLREGDEQFF. CDR3 sequence (DNA): TGTGCCAGCAGCTTACGCGAGGGCGATGAGCAGTTCTTC. The J gene is TRBJ2-1, the V gene TRBV7-6, with D maybe TRBD2 (5 bases). The CDR3 sequence is 13 residues long. V lost 2 bases and J lost 8, with 10 bases in between. CDR1 is SGHVS and CDR2 is FNYEAQ in the germline V gene.

The chain is built from TRBV7-9 and TRBJ2-1; 12 bases are a match to TRBD2. The germline V gene encodes CDR1 SEHNR and CDR2 FQNEAQ (reference sequence). There are 16 residues in the CDR3. The junction had 7 bases not matched to a gene; V was cut back by 5 bases and J by 5 bases. DNA for the CDR3: TGTGCCAGCAGCCCCGGGACTAGCGGGTATGACAATGAGCAGTTCTTC. It specifies CASSPGTSGYDNEQFF.

The rearrangement uses TRBV1 and TRBJ2-1; the DNA was not used to check the table's D call, TRBD2. TRBV1 is tagged as a pseudogene. This CDR3 spans 17 amino acids. This chain's CDR3 is CTSSPRVGTSPVDEQFF. The CDR3 DNA follows: TGCACCAGCAGCCCCCGCGTGGGGACTAGCCCCGTGGATGAGCAGTTCTTC.

This chain links TRBV29-1 with TRBJ2-1; 9 bases align to TRBD2. The CDR3 contains 13 residues. Germline V CDR1 and CDR2: SQVTM, ANQGSEA. The V and J ends lost 5 bases and 8 bases, in that order; junction bases with no gene match: 7. The CDR3 reads CSVPSSGKDEQFF. The CDR3 bases are TGCAGCGTTCCCTCTAGCGGGAAGGATGAGCAGTTCTTC.

This chain uses TRBV28 with TRBJ2-7, with 10 positions matching TRBD2. Germline-derived CDR1 and CDR2 are MDHEN and SYDVKM. The CDR3 contains 13 residues. Trimming cost V 8 bases and J 4 bases; bases outside gene matches: 5. This chain's CDR3 is CASRVAGGYEQYF. The DNA for the CDR3 is TGTGCCAGCCGAGTAGCGGGAGGTTACGAGCAGTACTTC.

The CDR3 coding sequence is TGTGCCAGCTCACCGACAGGGGGTAACTCTGGGGCCAACGTCCTGACTTTC. Translating gives CASSPTGGNSGANVLTF. V is TRBV18 and J is TRBJ2-6; 9 positions agree with TRBD1. The V gene end was trimmed by 3 bases and the J gene end by 0 bases; junction bases not matched to a gene: 3. The CDR3 is made up of 17 amino acids. Germline CDR1 and CDR2: KGHSH and LQKENI.

This chain connects TRBV5-1 to TRBJ2-1; TRBD2 aligns across 8 bases. Germline V lookup: CDR1 SGHRS, CDR2 YFSETQ. This CDR3 has 18 residues. V lost 0 bases to trimming and J lost 4 bases; unmatched junction nucleotides: 12. In DNA, the CDR3 is TGCGCCAGCAGCTTGGTCGGGAGGGCCGAATTAAGTTACAATGAGCAGTTCTTC. Translating it yields CASSLVGRAELSYNEQFF.

The genes are TRBV19 and TRBJ2-1, with TRBD2 matching 7 bases. The length of the CDR3 is 15 residues. J was trimmed by 4 bases and V by 4 bases; bases with no gene match: 7. In germline, CDR1 is LNHDA, CDR2 SQIVND (reference sequence). The CDR3 DNA reads TGTGCCAGTAGTAACCAGCGGGGCGGGTACAATGAGCAGTTCTTC. Residues: CASSNQRGGYNEQFF.

The chain joins TRBV9 to TRBJ2-1; 8 nucleotides agree with TRBD1. The CDR3 contains 16 residues. Trimming at V came to 2 bases and at J to 6 bases, leaving 10 bases not matched to a gene. The V gene's germline CDR1 is SGDLS and CDR2 YYNGEE. The CDR3 nucleotides are TGTGCCAGCAGCGTCGCCGGGACAGGAGGTTTCAATGAGCAGTTCTTC. It codes for CASSVAGTGGFNEQFF.

The chain joins TRBV2 to TRBJ2-1; TRBD2 matches 10 bases. The CDR3 is 17 residues long. CDR1 SNHLY and CDR2 FYNNEI come from the germline V gene. The V gene end was trimmed by 10 bases and the J gene end by 3 bases; junction bases not matched to a gene: 15. CDR3 in DNA: TGTGCCACCCCCGGAGAGCGGGAGGGGTTGGGCTACAATGAGCAGTTCTTC. As protein: CATPGEREGLGYNEQFF.

As DNA, the CDR3 is TGTGCCAGCAGCCCGGTCGGGGGCACAGATACGCAGTATTTT. Translated, it gives CASSPVGGTDTQYF. The rearrangement joins TRBV7-3 to TRBJ2-3; D is possibly TRBD2 (5 bases). Per the germline V gene, CDR1 is SGHTA and CDR2 is FQGTGA. V was pared by 5 bases and J by 1 base, with 10 bases between. CDR3 length: 14 residues.

The CDR3 coding sequence is TGTGCTAGTGACTTCGATGGCAATCAGCCCCAGCATTTT. Translated, it gives CASDFDGNQPQHF. The chain links TRBV12-5 to TRBJ1-5; D is ambiguous. V shed 7 bases and J shed 2 bases, with 9 bases lying between them. CDR1 and CDR2 from the germline V gene are LGHNT and FRNRAP. CDR3 length: 13 residues.

The rearrangement uses TRBV4-1 and TRBJ2-2, with 10 nucleotides matching TRBD2. Trimming took 4 bases from V and 5 from J; bases not matched to a gene: 19. The germline gives CDR1 MGHRA, CDR2 YSYEKL. The CDR3 is made up of 20 amino acids. The CDR3 is CASSRPPGASGSGWTGELFF. In nucleotides, the CDR3 is TGCGCCAGCAGCCGACCACCCGGGGCTAGCGGGAGTGGGTGGACCGGGGAGCTGTTTTTT.

V and J are TRBV7-8 and TRBJ2-3, with TRBD2 matching over 9 bases. CDR1 is SGHVS, CDR2 FQNEAQ, per germline. The CDR3 is 15 residues long. Germline trimming cut 5 bases from V and 3 bases from J; bases unmatched to any gene: 6. The CDR3 sequence: CASSRSGRYTDTQYF. CDR3 DNA: TGTGCCAGCAGCCGAAGCGGGAGGTATACAGATACGCAGTATTTT.

The chain links TRBV5-4 to TRBJ1-1, with D uncertain. Germline V gene lookup returns CDR1 SGHNT and CDR2 YYREEE (reference sequence). This CDR3 spans 15 amino acids. V was clipped by 4 bases and J by 0 bases, with 13 bases between them. This CDR3 reads CASSARLGVNTEAFF. The CDR3 DNA reads TGTGCCAGCAGCGCCCGTCTCGGGGTGAACACTGAAGCTTTCTTT.

This sequence joins TRBV6-6 and TRBJ2-3; TRBD2 matches at 14 bases. There are 16 residues in the CDR3. V lost 6 bases and J lost 4; bases outside the gene matches: 6. Germline V gene sequence: CDR1 MNHNY, CDR2 SVGAGI (reference sequence). The CDR3 region has the DNA TGTGCCAGCAGGATGGGGACTAGCGGGGGACCAGATACGCAGTATTTT. It yields the protein CASRMGTSGGPDTQYF.

This chain joins TRBV28 and TRBJ2-7; no firm D call. Looked up from germline, CDR1 is MDHEN and CDR2 is SYDVKM. The CDR3 is 14 residues long. Trimming left V 4 bases short and J 1 base short, with 11 bases between. The CDR3 DNA sequence: TGTGCCAGCAGTTCCCCGACGGAGTCCTACGAGCAGTACTTC. Translating it yields CASSSPTESYEQYF. Full variable domain (missing parts from reference TRBV28 and TRBJ2-7): DVKVTQSSRYLVKRTGEKVFLECVQDMDHENMFWYRQDPGLGLRLIYFSYDVKMKEKGDIPEGYSVSREKKERFSLILESASTNQTSMYLCASSSPTESYEQYFGPGTRLTVT.

This rearrangement joins TRBV18 to TRBJ2-1; 9 nucleotides align to TRBD2. The CDR3 sequence is 19 residues long. Germline values: CDR1 KGHSH, CDR2 LQKENI. The V gene end was trimmed by 2 bases and the J gene end by 0 bases; junction bases not matched to a gene: 11. CDR3 bases: TGTGCCAGCTCACCAGGTTTTTGGAGTAGCGGGAGCTCCTACAATGAGCAGTTCTTC. Its protein is CASSPGFWSSGSSYNEQFF.

V gene TRBV2 combines with J gene TRBJ2-7; 7 bases are a match to TRBD1. The CDR3 runs to 14 residues. CDR1 SNHLY and CDR2 FYNNEI come from the germline V gene. With 2 bases clipped from V and 3 bases from J, the junction kept 4 bases outside the gene matches. The CDR3 reads CASSEQQGSYEQYF. The DNA for the CDR3 is TGTGCCAGCAGTGAACAACAGGGGAGCTACGAGCAGTACTTC.

The V and J genes are TRBV29-1 and TRBJ1-2; unclear D gene. The V gene's germline CDR1 is SQVTM and CDR2 ANQGSEA. This CDR3 contains 10 residues. CDR3 residues: CSALTYGYTF. CDR3 nucleotide sequence: TGCAGTGCCCTTACTTACGGCTACACCTTC. Complete variable domain (other parts from reference TRBV29-1 and TRBJ1-2): SAVISQKPSRDICQRGTSLTIQCQVDSQVTMMFWYRQQPGQSLTLIATANQGSEATYESGFVIDKFPISRPNLTFSTLTVSNMSPEDSSIYLCSALTYGYTFGSGTRLTVV.

CDR3 in DNA: TGTGCCAGCAGCCACATGTCTTATGGCTACACCTTC. It codes for CASSHMSYGYTF. The rearrangement uses TRBV28 and TRBJ1-2, with unresolved D. The CDR3 spans 12 residues. Trimming took off 6 bases at V and 5 bases at J, with 10 bases between the two ends. Germline V gives CDR1 MDHEN, CDR2 SYDVKM.

The CDR3 nucleotides read TGTGCCAGCAGCCGAACTAGCGGGAGTGGCCATGAGCAGTTCTTC. Its translation is CASSRTSGSGHEQFF. This rearrangement joins TRBV5-4 to TRBJ2-1; 11 nucleotides agree with TRBD2. The germline CDR1 and CDR2 sequences are SGHNT and YYREEE (reference sequence). Trimming cost V 4 bases and J 8 bases; bases outside gene matches: 8. The CDR3 length is 15 residues. The variable domain in full, completed from reference TRBV5-4 and TRBJ2-1, reads ETGVTQSPTHLIKTRGQQVTLRCSSQSGHNTVSWYQQALGQGPQFIFQYYREEENGRGNFPPRFSGLQFPNYSSELNVNALELDDSALYLCASSRTSGSGHEQFFGPGTRLTVL.